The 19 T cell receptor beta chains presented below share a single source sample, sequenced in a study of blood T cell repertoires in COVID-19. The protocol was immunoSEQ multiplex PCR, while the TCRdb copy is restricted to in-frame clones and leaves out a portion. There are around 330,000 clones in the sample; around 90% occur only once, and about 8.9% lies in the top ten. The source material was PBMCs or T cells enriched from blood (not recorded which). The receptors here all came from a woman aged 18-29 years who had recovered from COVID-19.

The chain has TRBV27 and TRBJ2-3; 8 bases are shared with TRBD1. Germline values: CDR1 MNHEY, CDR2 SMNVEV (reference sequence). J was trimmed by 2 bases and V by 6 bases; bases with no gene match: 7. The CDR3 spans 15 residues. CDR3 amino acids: CASSERTGYTDTQYF. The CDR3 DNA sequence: TGTGCCAGCAGCGAAAGGACAGGGTACACAGATACGCAGTATTTT.

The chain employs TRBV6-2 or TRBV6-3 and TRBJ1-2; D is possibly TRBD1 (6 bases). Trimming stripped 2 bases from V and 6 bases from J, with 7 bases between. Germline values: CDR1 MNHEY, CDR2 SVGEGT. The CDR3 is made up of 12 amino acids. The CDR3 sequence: CASSYGQHGYTF. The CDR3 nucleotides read TGTGCCAGCAGTTACGGACAGCATGGCTACACCTTC.

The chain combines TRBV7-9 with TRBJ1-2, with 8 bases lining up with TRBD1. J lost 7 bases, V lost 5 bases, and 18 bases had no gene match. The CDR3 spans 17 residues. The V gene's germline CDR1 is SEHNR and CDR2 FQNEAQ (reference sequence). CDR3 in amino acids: CASSGKDRALRDGGYTF. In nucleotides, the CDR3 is TGTGCCAGCAGCGGAAAGGACAGGGCCCTGCGGGATGGTGGCTACACCTTC.

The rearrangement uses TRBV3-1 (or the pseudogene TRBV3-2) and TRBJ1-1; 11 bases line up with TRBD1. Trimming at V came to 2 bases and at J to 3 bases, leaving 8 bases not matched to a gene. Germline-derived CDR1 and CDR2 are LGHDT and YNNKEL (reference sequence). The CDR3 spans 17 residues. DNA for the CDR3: TGTGCCAGCAGCCAATTTCGGGACAGGGGGTTTTACACTGAAGCTTTCTTT. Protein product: CASSQFRDRGFYTEAFF.

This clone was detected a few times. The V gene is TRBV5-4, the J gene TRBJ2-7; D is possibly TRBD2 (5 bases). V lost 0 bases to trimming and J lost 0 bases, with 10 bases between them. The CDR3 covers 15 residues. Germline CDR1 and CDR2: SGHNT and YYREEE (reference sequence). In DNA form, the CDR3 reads TGTGCCAGCAGCTTGGCGGGGAGCGGCTCCTACGAGCAGTACTTC. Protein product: CASSLAGSGSYEQYF.

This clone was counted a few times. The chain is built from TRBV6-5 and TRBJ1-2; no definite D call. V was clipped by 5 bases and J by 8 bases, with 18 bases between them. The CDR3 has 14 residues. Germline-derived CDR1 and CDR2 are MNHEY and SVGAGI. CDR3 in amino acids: CASSPQGGKEGYTF. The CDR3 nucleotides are TGTGCCAGCAGTCCTCAAGGAGGAAAAGAAGGCTACACCTTC.

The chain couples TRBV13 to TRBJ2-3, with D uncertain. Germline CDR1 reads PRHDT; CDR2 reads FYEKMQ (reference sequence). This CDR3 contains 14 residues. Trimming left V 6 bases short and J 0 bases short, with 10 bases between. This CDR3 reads CASSPPSSTDTQYF. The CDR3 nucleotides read TGTGCCAGCAGTCCTCCTAGTAGCACAGATACGCAGTATTTT.

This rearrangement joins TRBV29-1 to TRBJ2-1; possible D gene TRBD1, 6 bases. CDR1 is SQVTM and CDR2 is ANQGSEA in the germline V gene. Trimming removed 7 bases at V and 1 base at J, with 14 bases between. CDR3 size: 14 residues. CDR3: CSALTGRSYNEQFF. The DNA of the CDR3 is TGCAGCGCCCTGACAGGTCGTTCCTACAATGAGCAGTTCTTC.

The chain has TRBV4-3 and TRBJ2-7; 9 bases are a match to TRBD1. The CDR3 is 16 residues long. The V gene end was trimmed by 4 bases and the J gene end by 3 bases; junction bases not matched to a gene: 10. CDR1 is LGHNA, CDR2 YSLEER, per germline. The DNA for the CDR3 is TGCGCCAGCAGCCGGGCACCCGGGACAGGGAACTACGAGCAGTACTTC. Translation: CASSRAPGTGNYEQYF.

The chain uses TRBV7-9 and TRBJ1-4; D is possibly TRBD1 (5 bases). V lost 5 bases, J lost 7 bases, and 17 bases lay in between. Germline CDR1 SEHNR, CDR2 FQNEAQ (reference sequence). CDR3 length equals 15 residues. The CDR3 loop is CASSPRQGTPEKLFF. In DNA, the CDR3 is TGTGCCAGCAGCCCGAGGCAGGGAACCCCTGAAAAACTGTTTTTT.

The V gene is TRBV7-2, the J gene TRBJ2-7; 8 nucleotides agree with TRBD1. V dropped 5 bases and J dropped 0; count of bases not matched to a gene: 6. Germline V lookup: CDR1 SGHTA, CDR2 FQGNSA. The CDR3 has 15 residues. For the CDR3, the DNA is TGTGCCAGCAGCACTGGACAGGGCAGCTCCTACGAGCAGTACTTC. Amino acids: CASSTGQGSSYEQYF.

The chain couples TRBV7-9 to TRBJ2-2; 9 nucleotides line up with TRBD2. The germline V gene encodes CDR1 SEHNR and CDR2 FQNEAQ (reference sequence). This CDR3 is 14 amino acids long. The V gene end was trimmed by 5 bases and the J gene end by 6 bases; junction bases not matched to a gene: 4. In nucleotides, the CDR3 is TGTGCCAGCAGCAAGCGGGGGGCGGCCGGGGAGCTGTTTTTT. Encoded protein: CASSKRGAAGELFF.

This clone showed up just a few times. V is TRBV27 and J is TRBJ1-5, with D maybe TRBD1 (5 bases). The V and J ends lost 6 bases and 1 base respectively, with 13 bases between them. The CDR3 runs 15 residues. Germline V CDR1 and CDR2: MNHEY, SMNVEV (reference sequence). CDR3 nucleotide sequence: TGTGCCAGCAGAGATTCGACAGTGAGCAATCAGCCCCAGCATTTT. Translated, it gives CASRDSTVSNQPQHF.

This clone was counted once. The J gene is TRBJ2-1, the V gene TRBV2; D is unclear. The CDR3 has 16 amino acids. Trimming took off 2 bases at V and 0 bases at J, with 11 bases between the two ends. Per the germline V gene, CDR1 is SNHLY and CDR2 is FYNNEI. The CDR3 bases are TGTGCCAGCAGTGAATGGGCCACGAGCTCCTACAATGAGCAGTTCTTC. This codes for CASSEWATSSYNEQFF.

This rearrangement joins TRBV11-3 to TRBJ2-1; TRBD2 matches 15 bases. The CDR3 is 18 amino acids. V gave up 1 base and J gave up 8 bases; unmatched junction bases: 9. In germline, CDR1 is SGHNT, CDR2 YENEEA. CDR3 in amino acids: CASSLGRTSGGARDEQFF. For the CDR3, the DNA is TGTGCCAGCAGCTTAGGACGGACTAGCGGGGGGGCCAGGGATGAGCAGTTCTTC. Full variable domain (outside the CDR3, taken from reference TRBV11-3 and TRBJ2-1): EAGVVQSPRYKIIEKKQPVAFWCNPISGHNTLYWYLQNLGQGPELLIRYENEEAVDDSQLPKDRFSAERLKGVDSTLKIQPAELGDSAVYLCASSLGRTSGGARDEQFFGPGTRLTVL.

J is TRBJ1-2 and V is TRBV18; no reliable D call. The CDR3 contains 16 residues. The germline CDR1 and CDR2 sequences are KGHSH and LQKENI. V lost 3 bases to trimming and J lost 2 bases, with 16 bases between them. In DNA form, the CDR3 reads TGTGCCAGCTCACCGAGACCTAAAGAGGCGAACTATGGCTACACCTTC. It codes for CASSPRPKEANYGYTF.

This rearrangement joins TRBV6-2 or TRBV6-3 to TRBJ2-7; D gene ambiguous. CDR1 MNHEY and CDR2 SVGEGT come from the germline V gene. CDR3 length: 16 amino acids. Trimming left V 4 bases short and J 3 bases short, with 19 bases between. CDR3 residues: CASSSSRYLGIYEQYF. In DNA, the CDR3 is TGTGCCAGCAGTTCATCCCGATACCTAGGAATCTACGAGCAGTACTTC.

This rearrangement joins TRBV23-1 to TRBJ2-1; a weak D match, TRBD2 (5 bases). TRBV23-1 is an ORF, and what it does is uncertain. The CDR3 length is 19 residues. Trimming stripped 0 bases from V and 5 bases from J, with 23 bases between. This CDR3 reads CASSQSTSRGLAFDNEQFF. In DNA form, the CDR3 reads TGCGCCAGCAGTCAATCGACAAGCCGCGGCCTAGCTTTTGACAATGAGCAGTTCTTC.

The chain's CDR3 is CASRGGRYQETQYF. Written as DNA, the CDR3 is TGTGCCAGCCGGGGGGGCCGGTACCAAGAGACCCAGTACTTC. The chain couples TRBV6-1 to TRBJ2-5, with 8 bases lining up with TRBD2. The CDR3 length is 14 residues. Germline V gene data show CDR1 as MNHNS and CDR2 as SASEGT. After removal of 8 bases from V and 0 bases from J, the junction contained 5 bases not matched to a gene.